The next 18 T cell receptor beta chains were all read from a single sample in a study of response to subunit inactivated influenza vaccine. Each CDR3 protein is one row after TCRdb ran MiXCR on the RT-PCR reads. Of some 570,000 distinct CDR3 sequences listed, about 11% are singletons. This sample was shared with a second study, whose subject was T cells expressing NK-cell markers. That paper states: Template switching by 5'RACE with UMIs generated the TCR beta cDNA.

Sequenced here: PBMCs from blood, sampled on the day of vaccination. All receptors derive from a man aged 45 to 65 who received an inactivated influenza vaccine.

This clonotype was observed a handful of times. This chain links TRBV5-1 with TRBJ2-7, with 7 bases matching TRBD2. V dropped 4 bases and J dropped 5; count of bases not matched to a gene: 12. There are 15 residues in the CDR3. Germline lookup yields CDR1 SGHRS and CDR2 YFSETQ. This CDR3 is CASSVRLAGSHEQYF. In DNA form, the CDR3 reads TGCGCCAGCAGCGTAAGACTAGCAGGGTCCCACGAGCAGTACTTC.

This clonotype was recorded many times. This chain links TRBV4-3 with TRBJ2-1, with D perhaps assigned TRBD1 or TRBD2 (5 bases each). The V gene's germline CDR1 is LGHNA and CDR2 YSLEER. The CDR3 sequence is 15 residues long. V lost 1 base to trimming and J lost 0 bases, with 7 bases between them. The CDR3 here is CASSQGDASYNEQFF. Written as DNA, the CDR3 is TGCGCCAGCAGCCAAGGGGACGCCTCCTACAATGAGCAGTTCTTC.

This clonotype was detected a few times. This chain links TRBV6-1 with TRBJ2-1; a weak D match, TRBD2 (5 bases). The CDR3 covers 17 residues. Trimming removed 6 bases from V and 0 bases from J, with 18 bases in between. In germline, CDR1 is MNHNS, CDR2 SASEGT. The CDR3 sequence: CASSSPRGHSSYNEQFF. The CDR3 DNA follows: TGTGCCAGCAGCTCCCCTCGAGGGCATAGCTCCTACAATGAGCAGTTCTTC.

This clonotype was counted many times. V is TRBV28 and J is TRBJ1-5; no reliable D call. Per the germline V gene, CDR1 is MDHEN and CDR2 is SYDVKM. The CDR3 covers 13 residues. The V end was cut by 4 bases, the J end by 6 bases, with 10 bases between. For the CDR3, the DNA is TGTGCCAGCAGTTCGGCAGGTCGTCAGCCCCAGCATTTT. Amino acids: CASSSAGRQPQHF.

As concerns this clonotype: One end of the junction does not line up with germline, which may come from a read error. This chain joins TRBV29-1 and TRBJ2-5; 10 bases are shared with TRBD1. The CDR3 length is 14 residues. Germline values: CDR1 SQVTM, CDR2 ANQGSEA. CDR3 sequence (DNA): TGCAGCATTGATACGACAGGGGGCCGAGAGACCCAGTACTTC. Amino acid sequence: CSIDTTGGRETQYF.

The rearrangement uses TRBV10-3 and TRBJ2-1; TRBD2 matches 11 bases. Looked up from germline, CDR1 is ENHRY and CDR2 is SYGVKD. The CDR3 runs 15 residues. With V trimmed by 6 bases and J by 5 bases, 6 bases remained unmatched. The CDR3 loop is CAIRETGLADNEQFF. The DNA for the CDR3 is TGTGCCATCAGAGAGACGGGACTAGCGGACAATGAGCAGTTCTTC.

This clonotype was detected a few times. This chain connects TRBV7-2 to TRBJ2-5, with D uncertain. Germline V lookup: CDR1 SGHTA, CDR2 FQGNSA. There are 14 residues in the CDR3. The V gene lost 2 bases and the J gene lost 1 base, with 8 bases spanning the gap. CDR3 sequence: CASSLHRAQETQYF. The DNA for the CDR3 is TGTGCCAGCAGCTTACACAGAGCCCAAGAGACCCAGTACTTC.

The rearrangement uses TRBV25-1 and TRBJ1-4, with TRBD1 identical over 11 bases. Germline loops: CDR1 MGHDK, CDR2 SYGVNS. This CDR3 is 15 amino acids long. V trimming: 1 base; J trimming: 7 bases; junction bases outside the gene matches: 2. CDR3 amino acids: CASSEFGTGGEKLFF. The CDR3 coding sequence is TGTGCCAGCAGTGAATTCGGGACAGGGGGTGAAAAACTGTTTTTT.

This chain links TRBV15 with TRBJ2-3; a possible D gene is TRBD2 (6 bases). The CDR3 consists of 15 residues. The germline CDR1 and CDR2 sequences are LNHNV and YYDKDF (reference sequence). V lost 4 bases and J lost 3, with 14 bases in between. The CDR3 loop is CATSNLAAGTDTQYF. In DNA, the CDR3 is TGTGCCACCAGCAACCTCGCGGCGGGGACAGATACGCAGTATTTT.

This chain connects TRBV7-9 to TRBJ2-1, with 7 bases matching TRBD2. J lost 5 bases, V lost 7 bases, and 11 bases had no gene match. This CDR3 contains 15 residues. The germline V gene encodes CDR1 SEHNR and CDR2 FQNEAQ (reference sequence). The CDR3 is CASKNTGTTNNEQFF. The CDR3 DNA sequence: TGTGCCAGCAAGAACACCGGGACTACAAACAATGAGCAGTTCTTC.

This clonotype was detected only a few times. The chain has TRBV5-1 and TRBJ1-5; D is ambiguous. Germline-derived CDR1 and CDR2 are SGHRS and YFSETQ. Between the trimmed V and J ends, which lost 5 bases and 2 bases, there was a span of 14 bases. This CDR3 spans 15 amino acids. CDR3 protein: CASRPEPGGNQPQHF. CDR3 nucleotide sequence: TGCGCCAGCAGACCGGAACCGGGTGGCAATCAGCCCCAGCATTTT.

This clonotype was seen at least ten times. V and J are TRBV24-1 and TRBJ2-1; 7 nucleotides agree with TRBD1. The CDR3 runs to 14 residues. V dropped 1 base and J dropped 7; count of bases not matched to a gene: 3. Germline V gene lookup returns CDR1 KGHDR and CDR2 SFDVKD. CDR3 sequence reads: CATSDLGRGNEQFF. In nucleotides, the CDR3 is TGTGCCACCAGTGATTTAGGCAGGGGGAATGAGCAGTTCTTC.

This clonotype was counted ten times or more. The chain joins TRBV29-1 to TRBJ1-2; TRBD1 matches 7 bases. Germline V lookup: CDR1 SQVTM, CDR2 ANQGSEA. This CDR3 is 15 amino acids long. Trimming removed 8 bases from V and 4 bases from J; junction bases left unmatched: 16. In DNA form, the CDR3 reads TGCAGCTGTTCATCAGGGGGGGACGGAGGCTATGGCTACACCTTC. This encodes CSCSSGGDGGYGYTF.

V is TRBV4-2 and J is TRBJ2-5; D is unresolved. Germline loops: CDR1 LGHNA, CDR2 YNFKEQ. Between the trimmed V and J ends, which lost 2 bases and 2 bases, there was a span of 12 bases. CDR3 length equals 15 residues. DNA for the CDR3: TGTGCCAGCAGCCAACAGTTCGGTCCACAAGAGACCCAGTACTTC. Its protein is CASSQQFGPQETQYF.

This chain connects TRBV12-3 or TRBV12-4 to TRBJ2-7; D is possibly TRBD2 (6 bases). There are 13 residues in the CDR3. V shed 6 bases and J shed 6 bases, with 15 bases lying between them. The CDR3 is CASSAGTASEQYF. In nucleotides, the CDR3 is TGTGCCAGCAGCGCCGGGACTGCATCCGAGCAGTACTTC.

This clonotype was counted many times. The chain joins TRBV12-3 or TRBV12-4 to TRBJ2-7; D might be TRBD1 (7 bases). The CDR3 contains 13 residues. V was pared by 6 bases and J by 4 bases, with 13 bases between. As DNA, the CDR3 is TGTGCCAGCAGCGCGGGACAGAAATACGAGCAGTACTTC. It is translated as CASSAGQKYEQYF.

V and J are TRBV20-1 and TRBJ2-1; D possibly uses TRBD1 or TRBD2 (5 bases each). Trimming cost V 7 bases and J 12 bases, with 16 bases left between them. The CDR3 runs 11 residues. CDR1 DFQATT and CDR2 SNEGSKA come from the germline V gene (reference sequence). The CDR3 protein is CSVTLTGRQFF. The CDR3 region has the DNA TGCAGTGTCACCCTTACGGGGCGGCAGTTCTTC.

This clonotype occurred a few times. The chain recombines TRBV15 with TRBJ2-7, with D possibly TRBD2 on 5 matching bases. The length of the CDR3 is 13 residues. Per germline, CDR1 LNHNV and CDR2 YYDKDF (reference sequence). Trimming took off 4 bases at V and 5 bases at J, with 12 bases between the two ends. The CDR3 coding sequence is TGTGCCACCAGCATGGACTTTGAGAACGAGCAGTACTTC. Translation gives CATSMDFENEQYF.